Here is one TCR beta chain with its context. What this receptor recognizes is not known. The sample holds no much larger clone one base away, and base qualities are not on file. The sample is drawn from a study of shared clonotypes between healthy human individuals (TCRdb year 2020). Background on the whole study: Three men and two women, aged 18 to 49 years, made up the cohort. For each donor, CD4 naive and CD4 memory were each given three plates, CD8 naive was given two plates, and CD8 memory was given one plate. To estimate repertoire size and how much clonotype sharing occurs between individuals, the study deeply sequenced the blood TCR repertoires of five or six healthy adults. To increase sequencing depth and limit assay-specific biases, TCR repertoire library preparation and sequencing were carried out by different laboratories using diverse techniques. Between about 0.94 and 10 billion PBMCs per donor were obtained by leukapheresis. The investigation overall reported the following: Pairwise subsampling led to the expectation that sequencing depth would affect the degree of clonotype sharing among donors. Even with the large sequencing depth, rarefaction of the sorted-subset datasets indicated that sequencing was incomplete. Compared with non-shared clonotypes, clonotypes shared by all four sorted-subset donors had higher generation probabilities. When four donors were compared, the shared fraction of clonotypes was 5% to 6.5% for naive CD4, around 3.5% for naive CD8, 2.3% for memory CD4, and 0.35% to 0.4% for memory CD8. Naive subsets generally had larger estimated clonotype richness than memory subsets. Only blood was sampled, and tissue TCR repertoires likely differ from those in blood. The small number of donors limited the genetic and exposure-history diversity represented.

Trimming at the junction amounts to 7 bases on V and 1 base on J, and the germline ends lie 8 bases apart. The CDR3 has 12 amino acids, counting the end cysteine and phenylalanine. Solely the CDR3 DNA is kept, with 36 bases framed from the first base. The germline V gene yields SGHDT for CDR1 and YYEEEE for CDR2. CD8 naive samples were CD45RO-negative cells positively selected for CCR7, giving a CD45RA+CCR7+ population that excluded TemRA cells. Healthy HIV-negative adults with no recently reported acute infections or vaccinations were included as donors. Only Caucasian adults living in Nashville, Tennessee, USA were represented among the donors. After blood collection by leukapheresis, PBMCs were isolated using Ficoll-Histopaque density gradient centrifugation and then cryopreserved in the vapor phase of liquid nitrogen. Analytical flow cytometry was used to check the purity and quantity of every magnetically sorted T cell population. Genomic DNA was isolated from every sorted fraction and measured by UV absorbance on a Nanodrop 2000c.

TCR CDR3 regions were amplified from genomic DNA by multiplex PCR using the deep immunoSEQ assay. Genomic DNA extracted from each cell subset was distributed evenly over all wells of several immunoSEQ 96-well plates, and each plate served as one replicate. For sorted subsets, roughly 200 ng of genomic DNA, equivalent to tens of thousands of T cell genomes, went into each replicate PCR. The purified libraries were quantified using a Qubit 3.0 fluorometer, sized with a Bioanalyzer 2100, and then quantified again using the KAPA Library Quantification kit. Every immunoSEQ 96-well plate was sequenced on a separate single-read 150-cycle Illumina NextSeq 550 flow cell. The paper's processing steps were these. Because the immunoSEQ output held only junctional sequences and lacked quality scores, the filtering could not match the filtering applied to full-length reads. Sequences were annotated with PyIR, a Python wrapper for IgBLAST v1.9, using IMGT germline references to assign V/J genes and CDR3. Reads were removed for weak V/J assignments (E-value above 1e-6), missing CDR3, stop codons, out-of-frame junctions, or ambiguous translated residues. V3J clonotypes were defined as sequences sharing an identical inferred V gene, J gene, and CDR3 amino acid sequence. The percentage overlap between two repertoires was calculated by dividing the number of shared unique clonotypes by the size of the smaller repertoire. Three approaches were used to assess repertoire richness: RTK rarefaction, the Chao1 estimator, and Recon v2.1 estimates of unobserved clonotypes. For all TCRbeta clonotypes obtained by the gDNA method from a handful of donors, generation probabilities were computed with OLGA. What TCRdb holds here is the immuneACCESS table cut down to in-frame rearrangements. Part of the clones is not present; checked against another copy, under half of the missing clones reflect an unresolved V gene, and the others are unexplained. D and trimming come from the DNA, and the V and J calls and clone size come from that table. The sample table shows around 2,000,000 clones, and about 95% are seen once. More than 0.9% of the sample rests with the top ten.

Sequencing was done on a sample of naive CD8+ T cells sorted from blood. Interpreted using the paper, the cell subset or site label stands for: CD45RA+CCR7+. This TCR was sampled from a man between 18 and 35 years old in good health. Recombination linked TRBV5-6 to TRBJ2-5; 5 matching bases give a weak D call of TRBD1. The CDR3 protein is CASGDSQETQYF. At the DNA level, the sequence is TGTGCCAGCGGAGACAGCCAAGAGACCCAGTACTTC.